These T cell receptor beta chains were read from a single sample in a study of cytotoxic CD8 clonotypes in ibrutinib-treated CLL. Using immunoSEQ multiplex PCR, the repertoire was profiled, and TCRdb retains in-frame clones only, with some absent. The table has roughly 330,000 clones, 60% to 80% seen once; the top ten hold just under 6.5%. Sequencing was performed on PBMCs, taken after 36 months of ibrutinib treatment. All receptors come from a human donor with chronic lymphocytic leukemia. The CDR3 runs from the conserved cysteine through the conserved F or W. The D gene is left open where the match is weak. The listing skips clone size in some rows; elsewhere it reads once, few, many or a size class.

J | size | V | D | CDR3 | DNA
TRBJ1-2 | few | TRBV2 | - | CASNEISGYGYTF | TGTGCCAGCAACGAAATTTCGGGTTATGGCTACACCTTC
TRBJ1-2 | - | TRBV2 | - | CARGEPPGYGYTF | TGTGCCAGAGGCGAGCCCCCGGGCTATGGCTACACCTTC
TRBJ2-2 | - | TRBV5-4 | - | CASSFDQGGTGELFF | TGTGCCAGCAGCTTTGATCAGGGCGGGACCGGGGAGCTGTTTTTT
TRBJ2-2 | - | TRBV7-6 | - | CASSLDTELFF | TGTGCCAGCAGCCTTGATACGGAGCTGTTTTTT
TRBJ2-7 | - | TRBV7-9 | - | CASSPPGKDYEQYF | TGTGCCAGCAGCCCCCCCGGGAAGGACTACGAGCAGTACTTC
TRBJ2-2 | - | TRBV10-1 | - | CASDIRTGGVAGELFF | TGCGCCAGCGATATACGCACGGGCGGAGTCGCCGGGGAGCTGTTTTTT
TRBJ1-1 | few | TRBV5-1 | - | CASSERGYGTEAFF | TGCGCCAGCAGCGAAAGGGGGTATGGGACTGAAGCTTTCTTT
TRBJ2-1 | - | TRBV2 | - | CASTSGADYNEQFF | TGTGCCAGCACGTCGGGCGCGGATTACAATGAGCAGTTCTTC
TRBJ2-7 | - | TRBV4-1 | - | CASSQDWGDYEQYF | TGCGCCAGCAGCCAAGATTGGGGAGACTACGAGCAGTACTTC
TRBJ2-3 | - | TRBV15 | TRBD2 | CATSRRAGGTDTQYF | TGTGCCACCAGCAGAAGAGCGGGGGGCACAGATACGCAGTATTTT
TRBJ1-4 | - | TRBV6-5 | - | CASSDATNEKLFF | TGTGCCAGCAGTGACGCAACTAATGAAAAACTGTTTTTT
TRBJ1-6 | once | TRBV2 | TRBD1 | CASMGQIFDLGGSPLHF | TGTGCCAGCATGGGACAGATTTTCGATTTGGGTGGGTCACCCCTCCACTTT
TRBJ2-3 | few | TRBV25-1 | - | CDTRGAPF | TGTGACACCCGGGGAGCACCATTT
TRBJ1-4 | - | TRBV7-9 | - | CASSAQDGSFEKLFF | TGTGCCAGCAGCGCCCAGGACGGAAGTTTTGAAAAACTGTTTTTT
TRBJ2-5 | - | TRBV6-5 | - | CASRPPIGRTQYF | TGTGCCAGCAGACCCCCTATCGGGCGGACCCAGTACTTC
TRBJ2-7 | - | TRBV1 | - | CTSWGGRVYEQYF | TGCACCAGCTGGGGGGGGAGGGTGTACGAGCAGTACTTC
TRBJ2-7 | - | TRBV27 | - | CASSSGRTYEQYF | TGTGCCAGCAGTAGCGGTAGGACCTACGAGCAGTACTTC
TRBJ2-7 | - | TRBV2 | TRBD2 | CASYALAGGRQSYEQYF | TGTGCCAGCTACGCACTAGCGGGAGGGCGGCAGTCCTACGAGCAGTACTTC
TRBJ1-1 | - | TRBV7-3 | - | CASSLIGVLDTEAFF | TGTGCCAGCAGCTTAATAGGGGTCCTGGACACTGAAGCTTTCTTT
TRBJ2-3 | - | TRBV1 | - | CTSSQPGEREPCTDTQYF | TGCACCAGCAGCCAACCGGGTGAGCGGGAGCCCTGCACAGATACGCAGTATTTT
TRBJ1-2 | - | TRBV10-2 | TRBD1 | CASSGATGGPQVICYTF | TGCGCCAGCAGTGGTGCGACAGGGGGCCCACAGGTTATTTGCTACACCTTC
TRBJ1-6 | - | TRBV6-5 | - | CASSYAGPNNSPLHF | TGTGCCAGCAGTTACGCGGGACCGAATAATTCACCCCTCCACTTT
TRBJ2-2 | - | TRBV7-3 | TRBD2 | CASSNPSGSSGELFF | TGTGCCAGCAGCAACCCTAGCGGGAGTAGCGGGGAGCTGTTTTTT
TRBJ2-7 | - | TRBV7-6 | TRBD1 | CASSYPVEGQGAYEQYF | TGTGCCAGCAGCTACCCCGTAGAAGGACAGGGGGCTTACGAGCAGTACTTC
TRBJ1-2 | few | TRBV19 | - | CASSIPGRGYGYTF | TGTGCCAGTAGTATTCCGGGGCGCGGTTATGGCTACACCTTC
TRBJ2-7 | - | TRBV7-6 | TRBD2 | CASSLAGEVDEQYF | TGTGCCAGCAGCCTAGCGGGGGAAGTGGACGAGCAGTACTTC
TRBJ2-1 | - | TRBV7-6 | - | CASSLADSTHNEQFF | TGTGCCAGCAGCTTAGCGGACTCCACCCACAATGAGCAGTTCTTC
TRBJ2-3 | - | TRBV9 | - | CASSGSGRTDTQYF | TGTGCCAGCAGCGGGAGCGGACGCACAGATACGCAGTATTTT
TRBJ2-3 | - | TRBV29-1 | - | CSPAKSTDTQYF | TGCAGCCCTGCGAAGAGCACAGATACGCAGTATTTT
TRBJ1-2 | few | TRBV9 | - | CASSVAQNTNYGYTF | TGTGCCAGCAGCGTAGCCCAGAACACTAACTATGGCTACACCTTC
TRBJ1-5 | - | TRBV14 | - | CASSQQGAFQHF | TGTGCCAGCAGCCAACAGGGAGCCTTCCAGCATTTT
TRBJ1-2 | - | TRBV29-1 | - | CSVEGGQLNYGYTF | TGCAGCGTTGAAGGAGGACAGCTTAACTATGGCTACACCTTC
TRBJ2-1 | - | TRBV10-3 | - | CAIKGQGSSYNEQFF | TGTGCCATCAAAGGCCAGGGGAGCTCCTACAATGAGCAGTTCTTC
TRBJ1-2 | few | TRBV6-5 | - | CASSYSQSSGYTF | TGTGCCAGCAGTTACTCCCAGAGCTCTGGCTACACCTTC
TRBJ2-1 | - | TRBV7-3 | TRBD1 | CASSRDRVYNEQFF | TGTGCCAGCAGCCGGGACAGGGTTTACAATGAGCAGTTCTTC
TRBJ2-2 | - | TRBV5-1 | - | CASSTTGTGELFF | TGCGCCAGCAGCACGACCGGGACCGGGGAGCTGTTTTTT
TRBJ1-3 | - | TRBV7-6 | - | CASSLGTHISGNTIYF | TGTGCCAGCAGCTTGGGGACACACATTTCTGGAAACACCATATATTTT
TRBJ1-4 | - | TRBV5-1 | - | CASSLGGSLNEKLFF | TGCGCCAGCAGCTTGGGTGGCAGCCTTAATGAAAAACTGTTTTTT
TRBJ1-4 | once | TRBV29-1 | - | CSVGSEKLFF | TGCAGCGTGGGAAGCGAAAAACTGTTTTTT
TRBJ1-1 | few | TRBV10-2 | - | CASKSAGRTEAFF | TGCGCCAGCAAAAGTGCAGGGCGCACTGAAGCTTTCTTT
TRBJ1-2 | - | TRBV10-3 | - | CAIKYRDHGYTF | TGTGCCATCAAGTACAGGGACCATGGCTACACCTTC
TRBJ2-4 | once | TRBV5-1 | TRBD1 | CASSFSGGLNIQYF | TGCGCCAGCAGCTTTTCAGGGGGCTTAAACATTCAGTACTTC
TRBJ1-5 | few | TRBV15 | - | CATSTRQYGNQPQHF | TGTGCCACCAGCACAAGACAGTACGGCAATCAGCCCCAGCATTTT
TRBJ1-4 | - | TRBV5-1 | TRBD1 | CASSLTGDPSEKLFF | TGCGCCAGCAGCCTAACAGGGGACCCGAGTGAAAAACTGTTTTTT
TRBJ2-2 | few | TRBV27 | TRBD2 | CASSSSGRSNTGELFF | TGTGCCAGCAGTTCTAGCGGGAGGTCGAACACCGGGGAGCTGTTTTTT
TRBJ2-7 | - | TRBV19 | TRBD1 | CASSPSGTAYEQYF | TGTGCCAGTAGTCCTTCCGGGACAGCCTACGAGCAGTACTTC
TRBJ2-1 | - | TRBV7-2 | TRBD1 | CASSLVGTGASYNEQFF | TGTGCCAGCAGCTTAGTCGGGACAGGGGCCTCCTACAATGAGCAGTTCTTC
TRBJ2-3 | - | TRBV7-3 | TRBD1 | CASSSRLGGLDTQYF | TGTGCCAGCAGCTCTCGGCTAGGGGGCTTAGATACGCAGTATTTT
TRBJ2-2 | - | TRBV5-1 | - | CASSLSVTGNTGELFF | TGCGCCAGCAGCTTGTCGGTGACAGGGAACACCGGGGAGCTGTTTTTT
TRBJ2-7 | - | TRBV6-6 | TRBD1 | CASRPAGGRSYEQYF | TGTGCCAGCAGGCCCGCAGGGGGTCGGTCCTACGAGCAGTACTTC
TRBJ1-2 | few | TRBV13 | - | CASSLGVAGFNGYTF | TGTGCCAGCAGCTTAGGGGTTGCGGGGTTTAATGGCTACACCTTC
TRBJ2-2 | - | TRBV2 | - | CASRELTRELFF | TGTGCCAGCAGAGAGCTAACCAGGGAGCTGTTTTTT
TRBJ1-1 | - | TRBV29-1 | TRBD1 | CSSQGGTEAFF | TGCAGCTCACAGGGGGGGACTGAAGCTTTCTTT
TRBJ2-5 | - | TRBV6-5 | TRBD2 | CASSPTLADQETQYF | TGTGCCAGCAGTCCCACACTAGCGGACCAAGAGACCCAGTACTTC
TRBJ2-1 | - | TRBV29-1 | - | CSVEDFKGLLYNEQFF | TGCAGCGTTGAAGATTTCAAGGGGTTGCTTTACAATGAGCAGTTCTTC
TRBJ2-7 | once | TRBV27 | - | CASSFSRANEQYF | TGTGCCAGCAGTTTCTCCAGGGCCAACGAGCAGTACTTC
TRBJ1-1 | - | TRBV5-1 | - | CASSWRRGGTEAFF | TGCGCCAGCAGCTGGCGACGGGGCGGGACTGAAGCTTTCTTT